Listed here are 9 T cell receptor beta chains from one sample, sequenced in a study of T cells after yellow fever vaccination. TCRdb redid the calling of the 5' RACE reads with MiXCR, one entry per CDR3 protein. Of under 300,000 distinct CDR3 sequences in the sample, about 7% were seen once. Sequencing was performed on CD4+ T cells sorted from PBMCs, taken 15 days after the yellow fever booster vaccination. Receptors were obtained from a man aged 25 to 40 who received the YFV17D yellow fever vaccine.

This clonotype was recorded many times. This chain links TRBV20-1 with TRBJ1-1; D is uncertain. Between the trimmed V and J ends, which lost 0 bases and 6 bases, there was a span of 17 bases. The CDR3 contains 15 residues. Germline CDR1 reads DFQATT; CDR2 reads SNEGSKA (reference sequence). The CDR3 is CSARDHDIHRAEAFF. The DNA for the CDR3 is TGCAGTGCTAGAGATCACGACATACACCGCGCTGAAGCTTTCTTT.

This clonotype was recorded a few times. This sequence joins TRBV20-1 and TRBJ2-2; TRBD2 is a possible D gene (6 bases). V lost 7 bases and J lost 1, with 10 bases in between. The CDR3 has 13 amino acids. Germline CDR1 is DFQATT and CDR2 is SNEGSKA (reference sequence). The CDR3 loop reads CSVTGVNTGELFF. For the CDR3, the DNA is TGCAGTGTAACGGGAGTGAACACCGGGGAGCTGTTTTTT.

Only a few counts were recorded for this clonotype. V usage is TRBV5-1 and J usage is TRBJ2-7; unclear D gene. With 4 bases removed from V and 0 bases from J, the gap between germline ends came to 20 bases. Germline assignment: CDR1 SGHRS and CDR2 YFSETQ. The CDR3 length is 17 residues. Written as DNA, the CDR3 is TGCGCCAGCAGCCTTCCCCCTCGCGATCCGTCCTCCTACGAGCAGTACTTC. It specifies CASSLPPRDPSSYEQYF.

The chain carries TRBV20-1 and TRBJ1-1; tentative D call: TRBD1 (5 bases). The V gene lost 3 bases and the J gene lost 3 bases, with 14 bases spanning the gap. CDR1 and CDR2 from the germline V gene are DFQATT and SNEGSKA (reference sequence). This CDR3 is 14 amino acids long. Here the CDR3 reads CSARSGSRDTEAFF. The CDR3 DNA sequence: TGCAGTGCTAGGTCGGGTTCCAGGGACACTGAAGCTTTCTTT.

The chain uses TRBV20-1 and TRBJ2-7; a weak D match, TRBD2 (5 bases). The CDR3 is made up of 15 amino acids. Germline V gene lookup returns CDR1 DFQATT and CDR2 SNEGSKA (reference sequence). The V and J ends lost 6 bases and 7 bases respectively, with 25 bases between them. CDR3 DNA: TGCAGTGCGCAAGCACCTACAGCGGCCCGAAAGGAGCAGTACTTC. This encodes CSAQAPTAARKEQYF.

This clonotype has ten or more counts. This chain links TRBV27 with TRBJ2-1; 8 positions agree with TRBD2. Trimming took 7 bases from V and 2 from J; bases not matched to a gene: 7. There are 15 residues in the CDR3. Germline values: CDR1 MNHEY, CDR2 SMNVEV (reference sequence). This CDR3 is CASKFSGLAYNEQFF. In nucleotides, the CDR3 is TGTGCCAGCAAGTTTTCGGGACTAGCCTACAATGAGCAGTTCTTC.

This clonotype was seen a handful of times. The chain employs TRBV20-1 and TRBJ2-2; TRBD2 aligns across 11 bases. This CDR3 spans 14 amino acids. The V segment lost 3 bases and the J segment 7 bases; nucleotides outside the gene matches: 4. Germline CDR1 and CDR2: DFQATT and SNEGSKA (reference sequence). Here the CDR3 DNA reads TGCAGTGCTAGGACTAGCGGGATCGGCGGGGAGCTGTTTTTT. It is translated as CSARTSGIGGELFF.

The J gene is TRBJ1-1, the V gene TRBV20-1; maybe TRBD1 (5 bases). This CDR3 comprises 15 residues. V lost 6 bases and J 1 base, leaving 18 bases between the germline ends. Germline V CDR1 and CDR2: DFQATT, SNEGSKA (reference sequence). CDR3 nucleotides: TGCAGTGCCCTCGCACCCGACAGATCGAACACTGAAGCTTTCTTT. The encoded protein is CSALAPDRSNTEAFF.

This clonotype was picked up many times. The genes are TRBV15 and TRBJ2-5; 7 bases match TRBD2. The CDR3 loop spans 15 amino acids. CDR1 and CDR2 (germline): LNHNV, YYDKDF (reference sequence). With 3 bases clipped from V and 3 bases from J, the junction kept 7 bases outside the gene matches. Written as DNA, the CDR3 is TGTGCCACCAGCAGCTTGTACGGGGGGAAAGAGACCCAGTACTTC. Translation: CATSSLYGGKETQYF.